The present T cell receptor beta chain was sequenced within a study of T-cell reconstitution after alpha-beta-depleted transplantation in children. Unique molecular identifiers featured in how the TCRbeta library was prepared. TCRdb re-called the PCR reads through MiXCR, storing one row per CDR3 protein. The table shows some 530,000 distinct CDR3 sequences, with around an eighth occurring only once. There are 14 residues in the CDR3. Germline lookup yields CDR1 SGHRS and CDR2 YFSETQ. Trimming took off 4 bases at V and 2 bases at J, with 9 bases between the two ends. The receptor was derived from a human donor who donated a stem cell graft to a child with combined immunodeficiency. The chain carries TRBV5-1 and TRBJ2-2, with D perhaps given as TRBD1 or TRBD2 (5 bases each). The sequenced sample was PBMCs from the stem cell graft donor, obtained from the stem cell graft. In nucleotides, the CDR3 is TGCGCCAGCAGCCACGGGGCCAACACCGGGGAGCTGTTTTTT. Translation gives CASSHGANTGELFF.